What follows describes a single T cell receptor beta chain. Its target is unknown. Clones were sequenced by immunoSEQ multiplex PCR, and TCRdb holds only the in-frame ones, with some missing. Of about 93,000 clones in the sample, 75% to 90% were seen once. The data belong to a study of OX40 agonist ivuxolimab in advanced cancers. Background on the study: Partial responses occurred in Three dose-escalation patients, one with hepatocellular carcinoma and two with cutaneous melanoma. Notes on the study in general: With doses of 0.1-3.0 mg/kg, partial responders showed among the lowest clonal expansion.

From germline, CDR1 is LGHNT and CDR2 FRNRAP. The CDR3 loop spans 17 amino acids. Trimming at V came to 1 base and at J to 0 bases, leaving 5 bases not matched to a gene. The sequence came from an adult with an advanced solid tumor such as melanoma, head and neck, liver or kidney cancer. The chain joins TRBV12-5 to TRBJ2-3; TRBD2 matches at 9 bases. The sample here was CD4+ or CD8+ T cells sorted from blood, taken in a trial of the OX40 agonist ivuxolimab. CDR3 protein: CASGLGAGGVSTDTQYF. The CDR3 coding sequence is TGTGCTAGTGGTTTGGGAGCGGGAGGCGTTAGCACAGATACGCAGTATTTT.